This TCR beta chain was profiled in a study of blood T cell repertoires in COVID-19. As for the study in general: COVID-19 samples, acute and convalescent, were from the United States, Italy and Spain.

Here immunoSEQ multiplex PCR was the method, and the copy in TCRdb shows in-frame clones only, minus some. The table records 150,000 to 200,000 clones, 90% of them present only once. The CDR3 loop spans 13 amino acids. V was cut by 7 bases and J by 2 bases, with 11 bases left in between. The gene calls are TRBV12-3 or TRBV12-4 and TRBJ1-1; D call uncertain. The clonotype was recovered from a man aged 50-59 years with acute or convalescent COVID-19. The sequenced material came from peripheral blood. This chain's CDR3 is CASTLQSNTEAFF. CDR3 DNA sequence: TGTGCCAGCACCCTACAGAGTAACACTGAAGCTTTCTTT.